This record concerns one T cell receptor (beta chain) sequence. As yet, its antigen is unknown. Germline lookup yields CDR1 SGHDT and CDR2 YYEEEE. The CDR3 is 14 residues long. Germline trimming cut 4 bases from V and 7 bases from J; bases unmatched to any gene: 7. This specimen belongs to a study of T cells after yellow fever vaccination. About the research overall: Any fraction with a low cell number was prepared using SMART-Seq v4 Ultra Low Input.

Findings and caveats of the study: The study re-detected most primary-vaccination clones after the booster (about 96% CD4, around 90% CD8). Weaker overall, the secondary response nonetheless peaked faster (day 5 versus 15). Abundant bulk-derived clonotypes could contaminate FACS-sorted repertoires.

TCRdb reprocessed the 5' RACE reads with MiXCR, giving one entry per CDR3 protein. The table records 250,000 to 350,000 distinct CDR3 sequences, 6.5% to 8.5% of them present only once. The source material was PBMCs, sampled about 49 days after the first yellow fever vaccination. This receptor was obtained from a man younger than 35 who received the YFV17D yellow fever vaccine. This sequence joins TRBV5-6 and TRBJ2-2; 7 bases agree with TRBD2. The CDR3 sequence is CASSRNLAVGELFF. The CDR3 DNA sequence: TGTGCCAGCAGCCGGAATCTAGCGGTCGGGGAGCTGTTTTTT.